In this sample, the clone carrying this T cell receptor (beta chain) turned up a few times. A second about 7 to 12 cycle PCR used barcoded and J-beta primers. One entry per CDR3 protein, called by TCRdb with MiXCR from the 5' RACE reads. The table has 790,000 or so distinct CDR3 sequences, 56% seen once. This specimen belongs to a study of blood T cells in healthy people across ages. Germline V gene lookup returns CDR1 SGHVS and CDR2 FNYEAQ. Deletions cut 4 bases from V and 2 bases from J, with 16 bases between. This CDR3 comprises 16 residues. Sequences were obtained from blood. This chain uses TRBV7-6 with TRBJ2-3; maybe TRBD2 (5 bases). This receptor was obtained from a man aged 35-49 years in good health. In DNA form, the CDR3 reads TGTGCCAGCAGCTCCGTGAGCGGACTTTTCACAGATACGCAGTATTTT. This encodes CASSSVSGLFTDTQYF.